This TCR beta chain stems from a study of blood T cell repertoires in COVID-19. Whole-study context: Acute-phase and convalescent COVID-19 samples originated in the United States, Italy and Spain. Sources were T cells, B-cell-depleted T cells, or PBMCs; the material itself was cDNA or gDNA.

Original processing notes: Estimation of nucleated cell counts relied on the amplification of reference gene primers. TCRdb's table, derived via immunoSEQ multiplex PCR, lists solely in-frame clones and lacks some. V, J and clone size derive from that table, while D and trimming were established from the DNA sequence. The sample lists roughly 100,000 clones, 65% to 90% occurring once. This CDR3 is built from 16 residues. Germline assignment: CDR1 SGHVS and CDR2 FQNEAQ. V shed 0 bases and J shed 0 bases, with 9 bases lying between them. The chain is built from TRBV7-8 and TRBJ1-5, with D unresolved. The receptor comes from a man in his fifties or sixties with acute or convalescent COVID-19. Sequencing was performed on peripheral blood. The CDR3 here is CASSLAVQYSNQPQHF. The CDR3 bases are TGTGCCAGCAGCTTAGCGGTCCAGTATAGCAATCAGCCCCAGCATTTT. Complete variable domain (other parts from reference TRBV7-8 and TRBJ1-5): GAGVSQSPRYKVAKRGQDVALRCDPISGHVSLFWYQQALGQGPEFLTYFQNEAQLDKSGLPSDRFFAERPEGSVSTLKIQRTQQEDSAVYLCASSLAVQYSNQPQHFGDGTRLSIL.